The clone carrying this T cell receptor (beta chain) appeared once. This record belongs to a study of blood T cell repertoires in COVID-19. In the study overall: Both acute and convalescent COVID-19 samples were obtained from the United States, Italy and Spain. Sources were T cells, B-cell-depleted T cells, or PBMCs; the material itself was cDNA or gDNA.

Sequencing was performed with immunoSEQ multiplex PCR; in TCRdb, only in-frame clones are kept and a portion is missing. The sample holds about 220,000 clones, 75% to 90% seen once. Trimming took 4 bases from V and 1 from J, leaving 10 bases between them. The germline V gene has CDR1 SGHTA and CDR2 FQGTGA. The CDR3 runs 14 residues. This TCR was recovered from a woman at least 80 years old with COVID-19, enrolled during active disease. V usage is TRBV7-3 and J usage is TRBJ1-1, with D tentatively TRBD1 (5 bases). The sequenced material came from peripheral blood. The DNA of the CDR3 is TGTGCCAGCAGCTACTCCGGGGGGAACACTGAAGCTTTCTTT. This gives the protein CASSYSGGNTEAFF.